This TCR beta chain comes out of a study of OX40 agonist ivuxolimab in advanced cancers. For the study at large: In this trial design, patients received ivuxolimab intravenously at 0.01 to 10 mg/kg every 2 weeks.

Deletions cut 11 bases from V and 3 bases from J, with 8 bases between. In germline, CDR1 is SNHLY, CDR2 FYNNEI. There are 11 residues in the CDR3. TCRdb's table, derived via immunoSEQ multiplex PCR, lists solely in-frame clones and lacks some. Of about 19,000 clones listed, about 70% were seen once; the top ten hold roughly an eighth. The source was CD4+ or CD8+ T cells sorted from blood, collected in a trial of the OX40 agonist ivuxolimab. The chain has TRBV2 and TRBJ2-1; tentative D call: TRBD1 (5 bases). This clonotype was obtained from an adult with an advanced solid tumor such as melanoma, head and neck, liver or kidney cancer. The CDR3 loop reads CAHRIYNEQFF. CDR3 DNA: TGTGCCCACAGGATCTACAATGAGCAGTTCTTC.